Listed below are T cell receptor beta chains from one sample, sequenced in a study of naive and memory T cell subsets. TCRdb re-called the UMI-ligation and nested PCR reads with MiXCR, one entry per CDR3 protein. The table lists fewer than 10,000 distinct CDR3 sequences, about 30% of them singletons. Sequenced: CD8+ TEMRA cells from blood. The receptors here all came from a human donor in good health. Each CDR3 is given without its conserved first and last residue. D genes are given only for firm matches. Clone size is shown for a subset of rows, as once, few, many or a class of expanded clone.

V gene | clone size | D gene | CDR3 length | CDR3 protein
TRBV20-1 | medium-sized | TRBD2 | 11 | SATGLAGYEQY
TRBV4-3 | few | TRBD1 | 14 | ASSQVPGQEVYEQY
TRBV5-1 | NA | NA | 12 | ASSLGAGNQPQH
TRBV30 | NA | NA | 11 | AWNGNSNQPQH
TRBV4-3 | NA | NA | 13 | ASSQDLQNTDTQY
TRBV12-3/TRBV12-4 | NA | NA | 14 | ASSLGWGYATYEQY
TRBV7-9 | NA | TRBD2 | 16 | ASSLRTSGGATYNEQF
TRBV29-1 | NA | NA | 15 | SVELTGLDATTNGYT
TRBV3-1 | NA | NA | 12 | ASSQEGWRDARY
TRBV12-3/TRBV12-4 | NA | NA | 9 | ASSLGEKLF
TRBV20-1 | NA | TRBD1 | 11 | SARDSMNTEAF
TRBV20-1 | few | NA | 15 | SARETRGRNNSYEQY